These T cell receptor beta chains were read from a single sample in a study of shared clonotypes between healthy human individuals. Only in-frame clones appear in the TCRdb table, and some are missing; sequencing was by immunoSEQ multiplex PCR. Among approximately 940,000 clones listed, around 80% were seen once. The sequencing sample was made of memory CD4+ T cells sorted from blood. The receptors here all came from a man aged 18 to 30 in good health. Each CDR3 is given with its conserved first and last residue. Part of the rows lack a size; the others show once, few, many or a class for expanded clones.

few	TRBV10-3	TRBJ2-3	CAISGTGRADTQYF
-	TRBV9	TRBJ2-1	CASSPQTGSNEQFF
-	TRBV19	TRBJ2-6	CASSRGHRTVGANVLTF
-	TRBV7-6	TRBJ2-5	CASSLETHQETQYF
-	TRBV11-2	TRBJ1-1	CASSFSAGTGGLSTEAFF
-	TRBV11-3	TRBJ1-5	CASSAARDRGYLGNQPQHF
-	TRBV2	TRBJ2-5	CASSRTSGRETQYF
many	TRBV4-3	TRBJ2-7	CASSQNRDSPYEQYF
-	TRBV5-1	TRBJ2-3	CASSRDQLTDTQYF
many	TRBV29-1	TRBJ1-1	CSATGVQTEAFF
-	TRBV5-1	TRBJ1-4	CASSANIGTVEGKLFF
-	TRBV28	TRBJ1-6	CASNGGQGNSPLHF
many	TRBV6-5	TRBJ1-5	CARRRDSNNQPQHF
-	TRBV11-2	TRBJ2-4	CASSSQDSPLNIQYF
-	TRBV18	TRBJ2-3	CASSPLSTSTDTQYF
-	TRBV7-2	TRBJ2-1	CASSLASGPYNEQFF
-	TRBV7-9	TRBJ2-3	CASSSPTGLRASTDTQYF
-	TRBV6-1	TRBJ2-7	CASSTLAGVVYEQYF